This T cell receptor beta chain was observed in a study of T cell repertoires and HLA-DP antigens. Background on the study: Transduced HeLa cells presented HLA-DP to CD4+ T cells. Alloantigens: one with one groove difference and one with under eleven differences versus self.

For this clone: Its antigen is as yet unknown.

The PCR primers covered 54 TRBV and 13 TRBJ segments. The method was immunoSEQ multiplex PCR; TCRdb's version includes in-frame clones alone and lacks a portion of them. The sample has roughly 73,000 clones; about 80% are singletons. Germline CDR1 and CDR2: GTSNPN and SVGIG (reference sequence). With 3 bases removed from V and 8 bases from J, the gap between germline ends came to 11 bases. The CDR3 runs 13 residues. The receptor's source is a man in his 60s in good health and CMV-seronegative. V usage is TRBV30 and J usage is TRBJ1-6; D might be TRBD1 (5 bases). Source material: CD4+ T cells from PBMCs. The CDR3 sequence: CAWSRDSDSPLHF. CDR3 coding DNA: TGTGCCTGGAGCAGAGACAGCGATTCACCCCTCCACTTT.